This T cell receptor beta chain was documented in a study of post-analysis software for immune sequencing data. Study-level background: Multiple sclerosis in the patients followed relapsing-remitting, secondary progressive and progressive-relapsing courses. The study, taken as a whole, reports: Multiple sclerosis patients had significantly lower normalized Chao1 diversity than controls. Higher frequency in patients than in controls was seen for five TRBV segments, with TRBV5-6, TRBV5-1 and TRBV20-1 among them.

Germline loops: CDR1 SGHTA, CDR2 FQGNSA. Trimming shortened V by 1 base and J by 0 bases, and 11 bases separated the two germline ends. The CDR3 sequence is 16 residues long. The TCR beta cDNA libraries contained unique molecular identifiers. TCRdb independently ran MiXCR on the PCR reads; one entry per CDR3 protein. The top ten clones hold about 11% of a sample with hundreds of thousands of distinct CDR3 sequences, approximately 59% of them seen once. In regard to this clonotype: No antigen is known for it.

This sequence joins TRBV7-2 and TRBJ2-3; tentatively, D is TRBD2 (6 bases). The source of this sequence is a girl under 10 years old with multiple sclerosis. Source material: blood. The CDR3 DNA follows: TGTGCCAGCAGCTTAGTATCGCGGGGAAGCACAGATACGCAGTATTTT. It encodes CASSLVSRGSTDTQYF.